This TCR beta chain appears in the sequencing data of a study of CD8 T cells in ankylosing spondylitis. Library preparation for TCR beta used quantitative 5'-RACE with molecular barcodes. Each CDR3 protein gets one entry after TCRdb re-called the 5' RACE reads with MiXCR. This sample yields about 140,000 distinct CDR3 sequences, of which 7.5% to 9.5% are seen a single time; less than 7.5% belongs to the top ten. This clonotype was seen ten or more times. What it recognizes is unknown. General observations from the study: Matched ankylosing spondylitis synovial fluid reportedly contained a significantly enriched population of disease-linked clones. In reactive arthritis synovial fluid and blood, some motif variants had been reported before. Blood of patients with ankylosing spondylitis appeared to be characterized by a TCR beta motif of eight highly homologous variants.

Germline trimming cut 4 bases from V and 4 bases from J; bases unmatched to any gene: 7. Germline V gene sequence: CDR1 SGHRS, CDR2 YFSETQ. The CDR3 sequence is 14 residues long. Material for sequencing was synovial fluid, either unsorted or a sorted T cell fraction (not recorded which). This chain links TRBV5-1 with TRBJ2-5; 7 nucleotides agree with TRBD1. This receptor was taken from a male donor with ankylosing spondylitis. CDR3 amino acids: CASSLLRQGETQYF. CDR3 nucleotide sequence: TGCGCCAGCAGCCTTTTAAGACAGGGAGAGACCCAGTACTTC.